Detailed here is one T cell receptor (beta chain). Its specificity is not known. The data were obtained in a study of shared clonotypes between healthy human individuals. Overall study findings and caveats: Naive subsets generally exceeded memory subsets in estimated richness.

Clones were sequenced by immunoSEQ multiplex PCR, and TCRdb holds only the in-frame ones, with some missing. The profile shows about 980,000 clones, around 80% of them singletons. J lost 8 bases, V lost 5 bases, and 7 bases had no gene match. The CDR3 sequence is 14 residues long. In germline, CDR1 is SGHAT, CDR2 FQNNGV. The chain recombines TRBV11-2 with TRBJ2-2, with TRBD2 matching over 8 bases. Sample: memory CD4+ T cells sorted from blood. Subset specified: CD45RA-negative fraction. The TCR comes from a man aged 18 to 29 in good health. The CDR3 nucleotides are TGTGCCAGCAGCCAAACGGGAGGGCGAGGGGAGCTGTTTTTT. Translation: CASSQTGGRGELFF.